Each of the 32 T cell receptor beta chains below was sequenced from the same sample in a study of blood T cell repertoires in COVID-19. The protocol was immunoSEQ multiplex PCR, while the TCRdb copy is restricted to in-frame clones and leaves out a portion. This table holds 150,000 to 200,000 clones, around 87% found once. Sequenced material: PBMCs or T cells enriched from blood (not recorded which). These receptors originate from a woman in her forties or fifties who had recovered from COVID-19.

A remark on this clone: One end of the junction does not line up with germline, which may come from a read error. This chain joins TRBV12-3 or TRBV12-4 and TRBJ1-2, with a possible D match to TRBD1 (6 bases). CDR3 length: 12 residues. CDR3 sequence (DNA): TGTGCCAGCACCATACTCGGACAGCGAGAGGTCTTC. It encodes CASTILGQREVF.

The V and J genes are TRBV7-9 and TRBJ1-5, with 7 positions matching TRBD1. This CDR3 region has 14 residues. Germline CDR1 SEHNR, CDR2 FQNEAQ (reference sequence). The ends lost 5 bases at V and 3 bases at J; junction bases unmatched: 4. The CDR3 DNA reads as TGTGCCAGCAGCACCGGACAGGCCAATCAGCCCCAGCATTTT. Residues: CASSTGQANQPQHF.

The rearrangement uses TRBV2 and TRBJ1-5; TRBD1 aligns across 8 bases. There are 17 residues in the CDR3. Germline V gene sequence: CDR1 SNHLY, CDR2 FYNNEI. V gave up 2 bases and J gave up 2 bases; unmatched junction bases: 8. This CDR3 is CASSESDRGDRNQPQHF. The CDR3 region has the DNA TGTGCCAGCAGTGAATCCGACAGGGGAGATCGCAATCAGCCCCAGCATTTT.

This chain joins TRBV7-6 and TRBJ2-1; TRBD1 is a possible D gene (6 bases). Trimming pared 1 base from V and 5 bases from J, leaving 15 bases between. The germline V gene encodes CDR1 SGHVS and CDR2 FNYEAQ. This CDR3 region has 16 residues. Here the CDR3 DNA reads TGTGCCAGCAGCTTAGTCGGGACAACCACACACAATGAGCAGTTCTTC. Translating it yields CASSLVGTTTHNEQFF.

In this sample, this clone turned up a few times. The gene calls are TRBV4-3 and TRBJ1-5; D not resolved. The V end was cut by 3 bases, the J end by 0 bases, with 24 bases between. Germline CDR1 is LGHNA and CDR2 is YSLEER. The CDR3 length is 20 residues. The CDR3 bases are TGCGCCAGCAGCCATTCCTCGCCCGGGGAGGGCAATTATAGCAATCAGCCCCAGCATTTT. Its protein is CASSHSSPGEGNYSNQPQHF.

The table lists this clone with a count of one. The DNA of the CDR3 is TGTGCCAGCAGGACTGACAGGGCCACTGGGACCCAGTACTTC. This encodes CASRTDRATGTQYF. This chain uses TRBV5-5 with TRBJ2-5; 7 bases match TRBD1. The CDR3 has 14 amino acids. The trim removed 5 bases at V and 7 bases at J, leaving 11 bases unmatched. In germline, CDR1 is SGHKS, CDR2 YYEKEE (reference sequence).

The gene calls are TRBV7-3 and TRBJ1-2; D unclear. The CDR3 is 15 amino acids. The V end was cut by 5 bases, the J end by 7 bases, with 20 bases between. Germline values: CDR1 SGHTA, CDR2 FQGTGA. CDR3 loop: CASSPGGTRRAGYTF. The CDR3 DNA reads TGTGCCAGCAGCCCAGGAGGCACCAGAAGGGCTGGCTACACCTTC. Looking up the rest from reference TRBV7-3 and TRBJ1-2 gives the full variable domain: GAGVSQTPSNKVTEKGKYVELRCDPISGHTALYWYRQSLGQGPEFLIYFQGTGAADDSGLPNDRFFAVRPEGSVSTLKIQRTERGDSAVYLCASSPGGTRRAGYTFGSGTRLTVV.

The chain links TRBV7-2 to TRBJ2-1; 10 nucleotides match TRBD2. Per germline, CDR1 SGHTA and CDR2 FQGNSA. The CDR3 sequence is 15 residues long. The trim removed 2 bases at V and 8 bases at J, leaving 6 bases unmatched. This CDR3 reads CASSLKRGGRDEQFF. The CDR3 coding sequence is TGTGCCAGCAGCTTAAAGCGGGGGGGCAGGGATGAGCAGTTCTTC.

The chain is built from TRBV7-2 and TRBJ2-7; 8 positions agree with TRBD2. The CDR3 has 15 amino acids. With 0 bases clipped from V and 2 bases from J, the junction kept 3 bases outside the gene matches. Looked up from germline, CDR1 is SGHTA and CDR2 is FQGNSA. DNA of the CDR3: TGTGCCAGCAGCTTAGCGCGGGGGGCGACCTACGAGCAGTACTTC. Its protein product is CASSLARGATYEQYF.

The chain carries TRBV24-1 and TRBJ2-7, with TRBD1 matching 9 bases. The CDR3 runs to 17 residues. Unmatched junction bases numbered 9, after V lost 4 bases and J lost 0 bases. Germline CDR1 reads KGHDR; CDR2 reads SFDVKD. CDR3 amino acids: CATSDSGQGGISYEQYF. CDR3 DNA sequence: TGTGCCACCAGTGACTCGGGACAGGGAGGAATCTCCTACGAGCAGTACTTC.

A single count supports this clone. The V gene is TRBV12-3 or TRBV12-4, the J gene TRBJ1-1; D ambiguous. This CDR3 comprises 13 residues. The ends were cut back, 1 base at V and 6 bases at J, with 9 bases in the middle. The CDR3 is CASSLGGQAEAFF. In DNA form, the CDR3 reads TGTGCCAGCAGTTTAGGCGGGCAGGCTGAAGCTTTCTTT.

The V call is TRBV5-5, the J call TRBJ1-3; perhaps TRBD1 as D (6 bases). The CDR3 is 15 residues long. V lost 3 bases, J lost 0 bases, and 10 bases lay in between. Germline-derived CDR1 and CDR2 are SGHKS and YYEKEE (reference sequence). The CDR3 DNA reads TGTGCCAGCAGCTCAGACAGGAGCTCTGGAAACACCATATATTTT. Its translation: CASSSDRSSGNTIYF.

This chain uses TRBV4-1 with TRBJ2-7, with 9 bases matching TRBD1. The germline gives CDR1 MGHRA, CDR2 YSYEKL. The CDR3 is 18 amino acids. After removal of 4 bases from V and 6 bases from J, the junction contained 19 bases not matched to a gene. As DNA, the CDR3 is TGCGCCAGCAGCCCAAGTCGCTCCGGGACAGGGAATGCAATCGAGCAGTACTTC. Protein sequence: CASSPSRSGTGNAIEQYF.

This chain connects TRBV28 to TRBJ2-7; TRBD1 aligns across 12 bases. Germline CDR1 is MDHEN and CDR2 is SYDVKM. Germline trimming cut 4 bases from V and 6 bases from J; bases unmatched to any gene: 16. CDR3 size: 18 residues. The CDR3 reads CASSSIGTGGVESSEQYF. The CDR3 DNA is TGTGCCAGCAGTTCAATAGGGACAGGGGGCGTTGAATCGTCCGAGCAGTACTTC.

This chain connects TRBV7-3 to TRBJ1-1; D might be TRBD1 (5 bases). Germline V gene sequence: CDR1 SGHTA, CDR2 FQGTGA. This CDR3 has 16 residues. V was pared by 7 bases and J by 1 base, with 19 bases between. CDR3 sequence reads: CASTLAGTSPNTEAFF. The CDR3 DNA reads TGTGCCAGCACCCTAGCGGGGACCTCCCCGAACACTGAAGCTTTCTTT.

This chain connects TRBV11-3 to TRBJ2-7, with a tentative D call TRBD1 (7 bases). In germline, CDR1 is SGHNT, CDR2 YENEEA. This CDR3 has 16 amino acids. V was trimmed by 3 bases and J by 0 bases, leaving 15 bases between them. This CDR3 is CASSFLGGTASYEQYF. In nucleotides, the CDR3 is TGTGCCAGCAGCTTCCTGGGCGGGACAGCCTCCTACGAGCAGTACTTC.

CDR3 sequence: CAISEPTGMTQNTIYF. The CDR3 DNA follows: TGTGCCATCAGTGAACCGACAGGAATGACTCAAAACACCATATATTTT. The gene calls are TRBV10-3 and TRBJ1-3, with D perhaps matching TRBD1 (6 bases). Germline loops: CDR1 ENHRY, CDR2 SYGVKD. The CDR3 runs to 16 residues. With 3 bases removed from V and 6 bases from J, the gap between germline ends came to 18 bases.

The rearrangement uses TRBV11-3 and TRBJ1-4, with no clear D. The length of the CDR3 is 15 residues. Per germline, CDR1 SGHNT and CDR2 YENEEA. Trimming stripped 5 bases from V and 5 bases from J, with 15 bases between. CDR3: CASSPERVGNEKLFF. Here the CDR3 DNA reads TGTGCCAGCAGCCCCGAGCGTGTCGGGAATGAAAAACTGTTTTTT.

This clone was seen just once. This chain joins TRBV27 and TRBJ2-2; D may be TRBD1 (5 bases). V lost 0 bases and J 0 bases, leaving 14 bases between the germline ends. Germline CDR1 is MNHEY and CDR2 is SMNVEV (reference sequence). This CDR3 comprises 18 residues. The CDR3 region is CASSLSPSTAANTGELFF. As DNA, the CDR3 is TGTGCCAGCAGTTTATCCCCCTCGACAGCAGCGAACACCGGGGAGCTGTTTTTT.

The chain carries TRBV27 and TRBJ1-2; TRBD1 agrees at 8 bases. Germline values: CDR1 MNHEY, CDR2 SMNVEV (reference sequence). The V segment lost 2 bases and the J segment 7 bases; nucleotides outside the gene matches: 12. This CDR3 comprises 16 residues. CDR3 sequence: CASSLGSWTGFIGYTF. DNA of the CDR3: TGTGCCAGCAGTTTAGGAAGCTGGACAGGGTTCATTGGCTACACCTTC.

For the CDR3, the DNA is TGTGCCAGCAGCCCAGGGACTGACTCAACCTCCTACAATGAGCAGTTCTTC. Amino acid sequence: CASSPGTDSTSYNEQFF. The genes are TRBV5-4 and TRBJ2-1; the D gene is possibly TRBD2 (6 bases). V was trimmed by 4 bases and J by 0 bases, leaving 17 bases between them. Per the germline V gene, CDR1 is SGHNT and CDR2 is YYREEE (reference sequence). The CDR3 covers 17 residues. Together with reference TRBV5-4 and TRBJ2-1, the CDR3 gives the full variable domain: ETGVTQSPTHLIKTRGQQVTLRCSSQSGHNTVSWYQQALGQGPQFIFQYYREEENGRGNFPPRFSGLQFPNYSSELNVNALELDDSALYLCASSPGTDSTSYNEQFFGPGTRLTVL.

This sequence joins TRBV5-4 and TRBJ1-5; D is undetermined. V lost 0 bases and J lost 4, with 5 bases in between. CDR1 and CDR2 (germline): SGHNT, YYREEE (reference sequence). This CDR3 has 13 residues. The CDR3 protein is CASSLEPNQPQHF. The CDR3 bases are TGTGCCAGCAGCTTGGAGCCAAATCAGCCCCAGCATTTT.

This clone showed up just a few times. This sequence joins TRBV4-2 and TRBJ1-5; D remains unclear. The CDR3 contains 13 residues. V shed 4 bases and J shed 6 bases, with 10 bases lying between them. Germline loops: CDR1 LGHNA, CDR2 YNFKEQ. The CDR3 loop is CASSPPTGQPQHF. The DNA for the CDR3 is TGTGCCAGCAGCCCACCCACGGGTCAGCCCCAGCATTTT.

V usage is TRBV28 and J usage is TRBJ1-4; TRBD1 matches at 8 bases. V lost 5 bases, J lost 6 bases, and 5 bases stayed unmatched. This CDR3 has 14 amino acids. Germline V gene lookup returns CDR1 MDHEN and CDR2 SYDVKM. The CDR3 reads CASSKTGVDEKLFF. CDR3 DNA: TGTGCCAGCAGTAAGACAGGGGTGGATGAAAAACTGTTTTTT.

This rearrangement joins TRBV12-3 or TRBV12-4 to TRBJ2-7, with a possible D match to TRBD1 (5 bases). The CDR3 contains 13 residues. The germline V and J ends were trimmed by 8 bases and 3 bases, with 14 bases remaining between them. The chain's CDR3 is CASHHSGIYEQYF. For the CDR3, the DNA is TGTGCCAGCCACCATTCAGGGATCTACGAGCAGTACTTC.

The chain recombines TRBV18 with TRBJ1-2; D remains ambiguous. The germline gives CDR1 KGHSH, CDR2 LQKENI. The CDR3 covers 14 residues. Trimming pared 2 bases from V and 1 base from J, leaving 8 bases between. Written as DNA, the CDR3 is TGTGCCAGCTCACCATCTCTAAATAACTATGGCTACACCTTC. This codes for CASSPSLNNYGYTF.

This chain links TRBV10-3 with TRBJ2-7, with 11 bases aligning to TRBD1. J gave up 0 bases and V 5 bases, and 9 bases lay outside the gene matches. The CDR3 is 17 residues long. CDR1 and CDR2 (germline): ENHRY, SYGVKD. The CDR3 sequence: CAISWGQGGSSSYEQYF. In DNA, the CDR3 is TGTGCCATCAGTTGGGGACAGGGGGGATCGAGCTCCTACGAGCAGTACTTC.

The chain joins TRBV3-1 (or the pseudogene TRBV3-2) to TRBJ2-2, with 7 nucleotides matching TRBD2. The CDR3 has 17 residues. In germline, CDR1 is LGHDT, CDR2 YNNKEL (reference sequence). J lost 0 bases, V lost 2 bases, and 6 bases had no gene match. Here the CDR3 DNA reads TGTGCCAGCAGCCAATCTCCGGGGGGAGCGAACACCGGGGAGCTGTTTTTT. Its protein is CASSQSPGGANTGELFF.

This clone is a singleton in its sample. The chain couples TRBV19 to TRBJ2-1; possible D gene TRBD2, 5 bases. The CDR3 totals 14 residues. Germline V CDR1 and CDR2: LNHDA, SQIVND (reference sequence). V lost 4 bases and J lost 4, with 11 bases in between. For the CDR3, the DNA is TGTGCCAGTAGTACCAGCGGACCATACAATGAGCAGTTCTTC. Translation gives CASSTSGPYNEQFF.

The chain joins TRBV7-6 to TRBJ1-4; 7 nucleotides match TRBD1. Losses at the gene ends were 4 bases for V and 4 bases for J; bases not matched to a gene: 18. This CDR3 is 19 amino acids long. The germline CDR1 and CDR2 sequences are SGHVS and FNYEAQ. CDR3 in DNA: TGTGCCAGCAGCTGGGGGGCAGGGGGACGATCTAAATTTAATGAAAAACTGTTTTTT. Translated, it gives CASSWGAGGRSKFNEKLFF.

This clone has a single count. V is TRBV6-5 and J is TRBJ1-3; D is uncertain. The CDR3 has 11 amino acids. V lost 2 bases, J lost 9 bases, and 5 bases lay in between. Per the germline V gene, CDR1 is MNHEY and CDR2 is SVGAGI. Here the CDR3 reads CASSYRGTIYF. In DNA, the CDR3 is TGTGCCAGCAGTTACCGAGGCACCATATATTTT.

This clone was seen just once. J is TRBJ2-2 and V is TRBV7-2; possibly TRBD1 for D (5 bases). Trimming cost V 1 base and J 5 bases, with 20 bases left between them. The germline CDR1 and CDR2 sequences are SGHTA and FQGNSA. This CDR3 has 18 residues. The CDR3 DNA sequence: TGTGCCAGCAGCTTAGGGGGCAAGGAGACATTTGGAACCGGGGAGCTGTTTTTT. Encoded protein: CASSLGGKETFGTGELFF.